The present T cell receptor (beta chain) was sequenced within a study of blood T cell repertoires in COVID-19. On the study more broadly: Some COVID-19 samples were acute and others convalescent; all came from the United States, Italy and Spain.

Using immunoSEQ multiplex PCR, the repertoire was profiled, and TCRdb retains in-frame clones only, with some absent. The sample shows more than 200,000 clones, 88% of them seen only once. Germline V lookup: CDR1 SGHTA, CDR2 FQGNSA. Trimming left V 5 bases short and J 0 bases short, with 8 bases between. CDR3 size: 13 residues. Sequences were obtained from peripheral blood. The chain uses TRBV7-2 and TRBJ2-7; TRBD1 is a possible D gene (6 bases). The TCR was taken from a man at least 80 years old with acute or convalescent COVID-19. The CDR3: CASSMDSSYEQYF. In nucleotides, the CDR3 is TGTGCCAGCAGCATGGACAGCTCCTACGAGCAGTACTTC.